This entry lists 28 T cell receptor beta chains sequenced from one sample in a study of OX40 agonist ivuxolimab in advanced cancers. Profiled with immunoSEQ multiplex PCR; TCRdb holds only in-frame clones, not every one. The table has around 41,000 clones, about 85% seen once. Sequences were derived from CD4+ or CD8+ T cells sorted from blood, sampled in a trial of the OX40 agonist ivuxolimab. These receptors were collected from an adult with an advanced solid tumor such as melanoma, head and neck, liver or kidney cancer.

The rearrangement joins TRBV28 to TRBJ1-6, with no clear D. Trimming stripped 2 bases from V and 0 bases from J, with 8 bases between. CDR3 length: 16 amino acids. Germline V gene lookup returns CDR1 MDHEN and CDR2 SYDVKM. The CDR3 DNA is TGTGCCAGCAGTTTACCCGGGAGCTCCTATAATTCACCCCTCCACTTT. Translation: CASSLPGSSYNSPLHF.

The rearrangement uses TRBV10-2 and TRBJ2-1; 8 bases map to TRBD2. With 6 bases clipped from V and 4 bases from J, the junction kept 5 bases outside the gene matches. Germline CDR1 and CDR2: WSHSY and SAAADI. The CDR3 runs to 14 residues. The CDR3 is CASRRLANYNEQFF. In DNA form, the CDR3 reads TGCGCCAGCAGGAGACTAGCGAATTACAATGAGCAGTTCTTC.

The rearrangement uses TRBV5-5 and TRBJ1-3; no clear D gene. The V and J ends lost 0 bases and 2 bases respectively, with 3 bases between them. This CDR3 is 13 amino acids long. Germline V gives CDR1 SGHKS, CDR2 YYEKEE (reference sequence). CDR3 sequence: CASSLGAGNTIYF. CDR3 bases: TGTGCCAGCAGCTTGGGGGCTGGAAACACCATATATTTT.

The CDR3 sequence is CASRSGTANAAFF. The CDR3 bases are TGTGCCAGCAGGTCCGGGACAGCAAATGCGGCTTTCTTT. The chain combines TRBV6-5 with TRBJ1-1, with 7 bases that match TRBD1. Germline V gene sequence: CDR1 MNHEY, CDR2 SVGAGI. The V and J ends lost 6 bases and 11 bases, in that order; junction bases with no gene match: 12. The CDR3 runs to 13 residues.

The chain is built from TRBV5-6 and TRBJ1-2; D remains ambiguous. V lost 4 bases and J lost 4, with 23 bases in between. Germline loops: CDR1 SGHDT, CDR2 YYEEEE. The CDR3 extends over 17 amino acids. The CDR3 here is CASSIPGSPSWVYGYTF. CDR3 sequence (DNA): TGTGCCAGCAGCATCCCCGGTAGCCCTTCTTGGGTCTATGGCTACACCTTC.

As regards this clone: A read error may be the cause here, since a much bigger clone is one base away. This sample includes further DNA sequences coding for the same CDR3. J is TRBJ1-5 and V is TRBV19; possibly TRBD1 for D (6 bases). CDR1 is LNHDA and CDR2 is SQIVND in the germline V gene (reference sequence). V was trimmed by 5 bases and J by 7 bases, leaving 12 bases between them. The CDR3 loop spans 13 amino acids. The chain's CDR3 is CASSPGVQQPQHF. CDR3 in DNA: TGTGCCAGTAGTCCAGGGGTGCAGCAGCCCCAGCATTTT.

The chain joins TRBV28 to TRBJ2-7, with 12 bases fitting TRBD2. V lost 3 bases to trimming and J lost 6 bases; unmatched junction nucleotides: 6. Germline values: CDR1 MDHEN, CDR2 SYDVKM. The CDR3 consists of 15 residues. CDR3 sequence reads: CASSLRLAGVVEQYF. As DNA, the CDR3 is TGTGCCAGCAGTTTGAGACTAGCGGGAGTGGTCGAGCAGTACTTC.

The V call is TRBV7-2, the J call TRBJ1-2; tentative D call: TRBD1 (5 bases). Deletions cut 1 base from V and 5 bases from J, with 14 bases between. Germline assignment: CDR1 SGHTA and CDR2 FQGNSA. The CDR3 sequence is 15 residues long. CDR3 sequence (DNA): TGTGCCAGCAGCTTAGAAAGGGGAAGGAGGTATGGCTACACCTTC. Protein sequence: CASSLERGRRYGYTF.

The chain uses TRBV4-1 and TRBJ2-7; D gene uncertain. Germline CDR1 reads MGHRA; CDR2 reads YSYEKL. Trimming took off 1 base at V and 4 bases at J, with 8 bases between the two ends. This CDR3 has 13 residues. DNA of the CDR3: TGCGCCAGCAGCCAAGTTGGGCCTTACGAGCAGTACTTC. Translating it yields CASSQVGPYEQYF.

The chain combines TRBV7-6 with TRBJ1-4; D perhaps matches TRBD1 (5 bases). Germline loops: CDR1 SGHVS, CDR2 FNYEAQ. The V gene lost 1 base and the J gene lost 0 bases, with 6 bases spanning the gap. CDR3 length equals 15 residues. CDR3 region: CASSLEGTTNEKLFF. The CDR3 nucleotides are TGTGCCAGCAGCTTAGAGGGGACAACTAATGAAAAACTGTTTTTT.

The chain carries TRBV5-6 and TRBJ2-5; 7 bases are a match to TRBD2. There are 16 residues in the CDR3. With 1 base clipped from V and 4 bases from J, the junction kept 10 bases outside the gene matches. The germline V gene has CDR1 SGHDT and CDR2 YYEEEE. CDR3 residues: CASSLLSGSGLETQYF. CDR3 nucleotide sequence: TGTGCCAGCAGCTTGCTTAGCGGGTCGGGGTTAGAGACCCAGTACTTC. The variable domain in full, completed from reference TRBV5-6 and TRBJ2-5, reads DAGVTQSPTHLIKTRGQQVTLRCSPKSGHDTVSWYQQALGQGPQFIFQYYEEEERQRGNFPDRFSGHQFPNYSSELNVNALLLGDSALYLCASSLLSGSGLETQYFGPGTRLLVL.

This chain connects TRBV6-5 to TRBJ2-3; D is undetermined. This CDR3 has 14 amino acids. Trimming left V 7 bases short and J 0 bases short, with 11 bases between. Looked up from germline, CDR1 is MNHEY and CDR2 is SVGAGI. CDR3 in amino acids: CASKVDFSTDTQYF. The DNA of the CDR3 is TGTGCCAGCAAGGTCGATTTTAGCACAGATACGCAGTATTTT.

Concerning this clone: The identical CDR3 is also encoded by other nucleotide sequences in the sample. CDR3 residues: CASSEARGAGAQYF. CDR3 in DNA: TGTGCCAGCAGTGAAGCTCGAGGGGCGGGGGCCCAGTACTTC. V usage is TRBV2 and J usage is TRBJ2-5; 7 positions agree with TRBD2. The J segment lost 9 bases and the V segment lost 0 bases, leaving 7 bases of the junction unmatched. In germline, CDR1 is SNHLY, CDR2 FYNNEI. This CDR3 has 14 residues.

The chain uses TRBV6-5 and TRBJ2-7, with D unclear. V was cut by 7 bases and J by 6 bases, with 13 bases left in between. The CDR3 totals 12 residues. Germline CDR1 MNHEY, CDR2 SVGAGI. CDR3 DNA sequence: TGTGCCAGCACCCGAGGAGTCGGCGAGCAGTACTTC. It specifies CASTRGVGEQYF.

The chain combines TRBV10-2 with TRBJ1-2; D is unclear. Germline CDR1 and CDR2: WSHSY and SAAADI. The ends were cut back, 6 bases at V and 8 bases at J, with 13 bases in the middle. This CDR3 contains 12 residues. This chain's CDR3 is CASSPQLGGYTF. The CDR3 nucleotides read TGCGCCAGCAGCCCCCAACTGGGGGGCTACACCTTC.

The chain uses TRBV25-1 and TRBJ2-3; 7 positions match TRBD2. The CDR3 contains 16 residues. The germline V gene has CDR1 MGHDK and CDR2 SYGVNS. The junction had 10 bases not matched to a gene; V was cut back by 3 bases and J by 4 bases. The CDR3 loop is CASSERWEGLADTQYF. The DNA for the CDR3 is TGTGCCAGCAGTGAGAGGTGGGAGGGCCTGGCAGATACGCAGTATTTT.

The rearrangement joins TRBV4-2 to TRBJ2-3, with D unclear. The germline V gene encodes CDR1 LGHNA and CDR2 YNFKEQ. This CDR3 has 15 amino acids. V was shortened by 0 bases and J by 4 bases, with 11 bases between the two germline ends. The CDR3 coding sequence is TGTGCCAGCAGCCAAGATTTCCAGACGCCAGATACGCAGTATTTT. Residues: CASSQDFQTPDTQYF.

This sequence joins TRBV19 and TRBJ2-3; 13 bases align to TRBD2. CDR1 LNHDA and CDR2 SQIVND come from the germline V gene (reference sequence). V lost 4 bases, J lost 4 bases, and 11 bases stayed unmatched. The CDR3 is 18 residues long. CDR3 loop: CASSRRRTSGSPPDTQYF. DNA for the CDR3: TGTGCCAGTAGTAGGCGCCGGACTAGCGGGAGCCCCCCAGATACGCAGTATTTT.

This chain uses TRBV2 with TRBJ2-1; 7 bases match TRBD2. The length of the CDR3 is 20 residues. Germline CDR1 is SNHLY and CDR2 is FYNNEI. Losses at the gene ends were 2 bases for V and 3 bases for J; bases not matched to a gene: 19. CDR3 sequence reads: CASSELRAGVMDQLYNEQFF. The CDR3, as DNA: TGTGCCAGCAGTGAATTGAGGGCGGGAGTCATGGATCAGCTCTACAATGAGCAGTTCTTC.

J is TRBJ2-7 and V is TRBV25-1; 7 positions match TRBD2. The CDR3 runs to 14 residues. Germline CDR1 is MGHDK and CDR2 is SYGVNS. Trimming removed 1 base from V and 3 bases from J; junction bases left unmatched: 3. The CDR3 is CASSESGGYYEQYF. CDR3 sequence (DNA): TGTGCCAGCAGTGAATCCGGGGGGTACTACGAGCAGTACTTC.

The V call is TRBV28, the J call TRBJ1-5, with 7 positions matching TRBD1. This CDR3 has 17 residues. Germline CDR1 and CDR2: MDHEN and SYDVKM. V was pared by 2 bases and J by 2 bases, with 9 bases of the junction left unmatched. CDR3 in DNA: TGTGCCAGCAGTTTACCCGGACAGGCCGTGGGCAATCAGCCCCAGCATTTT. It specifies CASSLPGQAVGNQPQHF. Drawing the rest from reference TRBV28 and TRBJ1-5, the complete variable domain is DVKVTQSSRYLVKRTGEKVFLECVQDMDHENMFWYRQDPGLGLRLIYFSYDVKMKEKGDIPEGYSVSREKKERFSLILESASTNQTSMYLCASSLPGQAVGNQPQHFGDGTRLSIL.

J is TRBJ2-7 and V is TRBV27; 9 bases are a match to TRBD1. The CDR3 length is 12 residues. Germline CDR1 reads MNHEY; CDR2 reads SMNVEV (reference sequence). V lost 6 bases and J lost 5; bases outside the gene matches: 2. The CDR3 nucleotides read TGTGCCAGCAGACAGGGGGCTAACGAGCAGTACTTC. It codes for CASRQGANEQYF.

This sequence joins TRBV30 and TRBJ2-7, with D uncertain. The ends were cut back, 2 bases at V and 7 bases at J, with 9 bases in the middle. CDR1 is GTSNPN and CDR2 is SVGIG in the germline V gene (reference sequence). The length of the CDR3 is 11 residues. The CDR3 protein is CAWSFGFEQYF. The DNA of the CDR3 is TGTGCCTGGAGTTTTGGTTTTGAGCAGTACTTC.

This clone showed up just once. The rearrangement uses TRBV29-1 and TRBJ2-7, with 10 bases lining up with TRBD1. Germline-derived CDR1 and CDR2 are SQVTM and ANQGSEA. J lost 3 bases, V lost 0 bases, and 8 bases had no gene match. CDR3 length: 16 amino acids. In nucleotides, the CDR3 is TGCAGCGTTGAAGATTTTCCCGGGACAGGGGACTACGAGCAGTACTTC. Amino acids: CSVEDFPGTGDYEQYF.

The V call is TRBV7-9, the J call TRBJ2-1, with 10 bases lining up with TRBD1. The CDR3 loop spans 15 amino acids. Unmatched junction bases numbered 7, after V lost 6 bases and J lost 5 bases. Germline CDR1 and CDR2: SEHNR and FQNEAQ (reference sequence). Here the CDR3 reads CASRPWDRGNNEQFF. As DNA, the CDR3 is TGTGCCAGCAGGCCCTGGGACAGGGGAAACAATGAGCAGTTCTTC.

The chain uses TRBV30 and TRBJ1-5; D might be TRBD1 (6 bases). Germline V gene lookup returns CDR1 GTSNPN and CDR2 SVGIG (reference sequence). The CDR3 is made up of 15 amino acids. Trimming cost V 4 bases and J 7 bases, with 20 bases left between them. Here the CDR3 DNA reads TGTGCCTGGAACCACGGGGGGGGCGCGGGACAGCCCCAGCATTTT. Its protein product is CAWNHGGGAGQPQHF.

This chain uses TRBV29-1 with TRBJ1-5; D is possibly TRBD1 (6 bases). This CDR3 region has 13 residues. The V end was cut by 4 bases, the J end by 4 bases, with 11 bases between. Germline values: CDR1 SQVTM, CDR2 ANQGSEA. Written as DNA, the CDR3 is TGCAGCGTTGCCAGGGGCGTTAATCAGCCCCAGCATTTT. Its protein product is CSVARGVNQPQHF.

The count of this clone is one. The DNA for the CDR3 is TGTGCCAGCACTGAGGGGCCGGGGACTGAAGCTTTCTTT. Its translation: CASTEGPGTEAFF. The chain combines TRBV6-5 with TRBJ1-1, with D possibly matching TRBD1 (5 bases). V shed 7 bases and J shed 5 bases, with 14 bases lying between them. The V gene's germline CDR1 is MNHEY and CDR2 SVGAGI. This CDR3 has 13 residues.